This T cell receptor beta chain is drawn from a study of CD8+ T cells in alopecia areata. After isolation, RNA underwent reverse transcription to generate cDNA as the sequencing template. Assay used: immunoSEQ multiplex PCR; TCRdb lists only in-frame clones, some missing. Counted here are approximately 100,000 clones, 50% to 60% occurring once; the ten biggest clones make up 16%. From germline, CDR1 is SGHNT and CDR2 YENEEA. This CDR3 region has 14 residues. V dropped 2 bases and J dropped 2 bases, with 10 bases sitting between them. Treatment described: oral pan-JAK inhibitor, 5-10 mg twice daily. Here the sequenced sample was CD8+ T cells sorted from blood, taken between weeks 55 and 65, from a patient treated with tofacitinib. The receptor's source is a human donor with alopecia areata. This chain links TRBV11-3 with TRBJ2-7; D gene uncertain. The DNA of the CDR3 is TGTGCCAGCAGCTTACCGACAAGAACCTACGAGCAGTACTTC. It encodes CASSLPTRTYEQYF.